Each of the 31 T cell receptor beta chains below was sequenced from the same sample in a study of blood T cell repertoires in COVID-19. Measured with immunoSEQ multiplex PCR; TCRdb has only the in-frame clones, and not every one. Of 250,000 to 350,000 clones detected, about nine tenths appear once; the ten largest clones hold approximately 0.94%. The sequenced material came from peripheral blood. These receptors were taken from a woman in her forties who had recovered from COVID-19.

The chain combines TRBV6-5 with TRBJ1-6; D gene uncertain. This CDR3 spans 12 amino acids. Germline V gene lookup returns CDR1 MNHEY and CDR2 SVGAGI. V lost 5 bases and J lost 4, with 3 bases in between. The CDR3 DNA follows: TGTGCCAGCAGTCCGTATAATTCACCCCTCCACTTT. Translation gives CASSPYNSPLHF.

The V and J genes are TRBV30 and TRBJ2-1, with TRBD1 matching 7 bases. Germline V gives CDR1 GTSNPN, CDR2 SVGIG (reference sequence). J lost 4 bases, V lost 2 bases, and 5 bases had no gene match. CDR3 length: 14 residues. The CDR3 region is CAWSRDSVYNEQFF. In nucleotides, the CDR3 is TGTGCCTGGAGTCGGGACAGTGTGTACAATGAGCAGTTCTTC.

The genes are TRBV11-3 and TRBJ2-3; the match to TRBD2 covers 9 bases. This CDR3 is 15 amino acids long. The junction had 1 base not matched to a gene; V was cut back by 0 bases and J by 3 bases. CDR1 is SGHNT and CDR2 is YENEEA in the germline V gene. The CDR3 loop is CASSLDSGGTDTQYF. The CDR3 region has the DNA TGTGCCAGCAGCTTAGACAGCGGGGGGACAGATACGCAGTATTTT.

This clone appeared a few times. This chain connects TRBV14 to TRBJ1-1; the D gene is possibly TRBD1 (6 bases). V lost 2 bases and J 0 bases, leaving 10 bases between the germline ends. This CDR3 region has 15 residues. Germline CDR1 reads SGHDN; CDR2 reads FVKESK. CDR3 region: CASSQSGDMNTEAFF. For the CDR3, the DNA is TGTGCCAGCAGCCAAAGTGGGGACATGAACACTGAAGCTTTCTTT.

The rearrangement joins TRBV6-4 to TRBJ2-7; 8 bases map to TRBD1. This CDR3 has 16 amino acids. J was trimmed by 6 bases and V by 5 bases; bases with no gene match: 15. CDR1 is MRHNA, CDR2 SNTAGT, per germline. CDR3 loop: CASSLTNWTGCCEQYF. CDR3 in DNA: TGTGCCAGCAGTCTTACAAATTGGACAGGGTGTTGCGAGCAGTACTTC.

This chain links TRBV15 with TRBJ2-7; TRBD2 aligns across 12 bases. This CDR3 is 14 amino acids long. Per the germline V gene, CDR1 is LNHNV and CDR2 is YYDKDF (reference sequence). V lost 3 bases to trimming and J lost 4 bases; unmatched junction nucleotides: 1. CDR3 in amino acids: CATSRTSGGYEQYF. The DNA for the CDR3 is TGTGCCACCAGCAGGACTAGCGGGGGATACGAGCAGTACTTC.

This clone was seen just once. The gene calls are TRBV28 and TRBJ2-1; 10 nucleotides match TRBD1. The germline CDR1 and CDR2 sequences are MDHEN and SYDVKM. J lost 8 bases, V lost 4 bases, and 5 bases had no gene match. CDR3 length: 14 amino acids. The DNA for the CDR3 is TGTGCCAGCAGTTCTGACAGGGGGCGGTATGAGCAGTTCTTC. This sequence encodes CASSSDRGRYEQFF.

The V gene is TRBV5-4, the J gene TRBJ2-5, with D possibly being TRBD2 (5 bases). Per the germline V gene, CDR1 is SGHNT and CDR2 is YYREEE (reference sequence). This CDR3 contains 13 residues. The V gene lost 3 bases and the J gene lost 4 bases, with 10 bases spanning the gap. The CDR3 DNA reads as TGTGCCAGCAGCTCTGAACTAGGAGAGACCCAGTACTTC. Its translation is CASSSELGETQYF.

The genes are TRBV19 and TRBJ1-4; TRBD1 matches 8 bases. The CDR3 sequence is 15 residues long. After removal of 10 bases from V and 6 bases from J, the junction contained 13 bases not matched to a gene. Germline values: CDR1 LNHDA, CDR2 SQIVND (reference sequence). DNA of the CDR3: TGTGCCACTGCCGAACAGGGGGGAGAGGATGAAAAACTGTTTTTT. Its protein is CATAEQGGEDEKLFF.

This clone appeared once. The chain couples TRBV28 to TRBJ1-5; D might be TRBD1 (5 bases). Germline V lookup: CDR1 MDHEN, CDR2 SYDVKM. The CDR3 is 13 residues long. Trimming left V 10 bases short and J 4 bases short, with 14 bases between. The CDR3 sequence is CATDWGDNQPQHF. In nucleotides, the CDR3 is TGTGCCACCGACTGGGGGGATAATCAGCCCCAGCATTTT.

The J gene is TRBJ2-1, the V gene TRBV4-1; 10 nucleotides align to TRBD1. Trimming cost V 5 bases and J 4 bases; bases outside gene matches: 14. The CDR3 runs to 18 residues. Germline V gene lookup returns CDR1 MGHRA and CDR2 YSYEKL. CDR3 DNA: TGCGCCAGCAGCAAGTCCCGGGACAGGGGCCGGGGGTACAATGAGCAGTTCTTC. Protein product: CASSKSRDRGRGYNEQFF.

The chain has TRBV21-1 and TRBJ2-2; TRBD1, as called in the table, went unchecked against the DNA. TRBV21-1 is a recognized pseudogene. This CDR3 contains 18 residues. The CDR3 is CASSKTGRQGTNTGELFF. Here the CDR3 DNA reads TGTGCCAGCAGCAAAACGGGTCGACAGGGGACGAACACCGGGGAGCTGTTTTTT.

The gene calls are TRBV18 and TRBJ2-1; 10 bases are a match to TRBD1. CDR1 and CDR2 from the germline V gene are KGHSH and LQKENI. The V segment lost 8 bases and the J segment 8 bases; nucleotides outside the gene matches: 3. This CDR3 has 12 amino acids. CDR3 residues: CASATGGDEQFF. The DNA for the CDR3 is TGTGCCAGCGCGACAGGGGGCGATGAGCAGTTCTTC.

This chain links TRBV6-6 with TRBJ2-4; 7 bases fit TRBD1. CDR1 and CDR2 (germline): MNHNY, SVGAGI (reference sequence). The CDR3 contains 14 residues. V gave up 4 bases and J gave up 14 bases; unmatched junction bases: 14. CDR3 coding DNA: TGTGCCAGCAGTTCGGGACAGCCGCCAGTCCACAAGTACTTC. This sequence encodes CASSSGQPPVHKYF.

The V and J genes are TRBV7-8 and TRBJ2-1, with a weak D call TRBD1 (5 bases). The CDR3 length is 15 residues. Germline V CDR1 and CDR2: SGHVS, FQNEAQ. The ends were cut back, 5 bases at V and 0 bases at J, with 11 bases in the middle. The CDR3 loop reads CASSRRQNSYNEQFF. Written as DNA, the CDR3 is TGTGCCAGCAGCAGGCGACAGAACTCCTACAATGAGCAGTTCTTC.

The genes are TRBV5-4 and TRBJ2-2; D is perhaps TRBD2 (6 bases). This CDR3 has 16 amino acids. Germline CDR1 and CDR2: SGHNT and YYREEE (reference sequence). V was cut by 4 bases and J by 4 bases, with 17 bases left in between. The CDR3 sequence is CASSPQTGEVTGELFF. The CDR3 bases are TGTGCCAGCAGCCCCCAGACCGGGGAGGTCACCGGGGAGCTGTTTTTT.

The V call is TRBV2, the J call TRBJ1-1; the match to TRBD1 covers 7 bases. Per germline, CDR1 SNHLY and CDR2 FYNNEI. The CDR3 sequence is 12 residues long. Written as DNA, the CDR3 is TGTGCTTGCCAGGGGGGAGGTGCTGAAGCTTTCTTT. Encoded protein: CACQGGGAEAFF.

Here the CDR3 DNA reads TGCGCCAGCAGCGGGGGGACTAGCGGGAGCCACTCCTACGAGCAGTACTTC. As protein: CASSGGTSGSHSYEQYF. The V gene is TRBV5-1, the J gene TRBJ2-7, with TRBD2 matching over 14 bases. Losses at the gene ends were 4 bases for V and 0 bases for J; bases not matched to a gene: 6. This CDR3 region has 17 residues. Germline V CDR1 and CDR2: SGHRS, YFSETQ.

This sequence joins TRBV5-1 and TRBJ2-5, with 7 bases lining up with TRBD1. CDR3 length: 16 amino acids. V was clipped by 0 bases and J by 2 bases; unmatched bases: 7. CDR1 and CDR2 from the germline V gene are SGHRS and YFSETQ. The CDR3 protein is CASSLGDRVVQETQYF. DNA of the CDR3: TGCGCCAGCAGCTTGGGTGACAGGGTCGTACAAGAGACCCAGTACTTC.

V is TRBV2 and J is TRBJ1-4, with D possibly being TRBD1 (5 bases). Trimming took 11 bases from V and 6 from J, leaving 13 bases between them. The length of the CDR3 is 12 residues. Germline CDR1 is SNHLY and CDR2 is FYNNEI. CDR3 coding DNA: TGTGCCGGGTCGGGGGTAGATGAAAAACTGTTTTTT. This translates into CAGSGVDEKLFF.

This sequence joins TRBV7-8 and TRBJ2-7, with TRBD2 identical over 10 bases. This CDR3 comprises 15 residues. Trimming cost V 8 bases and J 6 bases; bases outside gene matches: 13. The germline V gene has CDR1 SGHVS and CDR2 FQNEAQ. The CDR3 loop reads CASGATGTSVSEQYF. The CDR3 DNA follows: TGTGCCAGCGGGGCGACGGGGACTAGCGTATCCGAGCAGTACTTC.

CDR3 residues: CAISVLSNQPQHF. The CDR3 nucleotides read TGTGCCATCAGTGTACTAAGCAATCAGCCCCAGCATTTT. This chain uses TRBV10-3 with TRBJ1-5; no firm D call. CDR1 and CDR2 from the germline V gene are ENHRY and SYGVKD. The CDR3 consists of 13 residues. V lost 4 bases and J lost 1, with 5 bases in between.

The chain couples TRBV12-3 or TRBV12-4 to TRBJ2-7; a possible D gene is TRBD2 (6 bases). V lost 1 base and J lost 6, with 10 bases in between. This CDR3 contains 13 residues. DNA for the CDR3: TGTGCCAGCAGTTTAGTAGAGGGAGGCGAGCAGTACTTC. It translates to CASSLVEGGEQYF.

CDR3 in DNA: TGTGCCAGCAGTGTGCAGGACAGGGGATACAATGAGCAGTTCTTC. Translated, it gives CASSVQDRGYNEQFF. The gene calls are TRBV7-9 and TRBJ2-1; 9 bases are shared with TRBD1. This CDR3 comprises 15 residues. Germline assignment: CDR1 SEHNR and CDR2 FQNEAQ (reference sequence). J gave up 4 bases and V 6 bases, and 7 bases lay outside the gene matches.

This sequence joins TRBV11-2 and TRBJ2-7; no clear D gene. The germline V gene encodes CDR1 SGHAT and CDR2 FQNNGV. Trimming left V 6 bases short and J 4 bases short, with 13 bases between. This CDR3 contains 13 residues. The CDR3 reads CASRSDLDYEQYF. The CDR3 DNA follows: TGTGCCAGCAGGAGTGATCTTGATTACGAGCAGTACTTC.

This clone is a singleton in its sample. The V call is TRBV12-5, the J call TRBJ1-1; D may be TRBD1 (5 bases). This CDR3 region has 16 residues. V lost 6 bases and J lost 4, with 21 bases in between. The germline CDR1 and CDR2 sequences are LGHNT and FRNRAP. The CDR3 DNA is TGTGCTAGTGGACCACCTTGGGGGGTAATGGGCACTGAAGCTTTCTTT. This codes for CASGPPWGVMGTEAFF.

The CDR3 is CASSIARTGDTEAFF. For the CDR3, the DNA is TGTGCCAGTAGTATAGCTCGGACAGGGGACACTGAAGCTTTCTTT. This chain connects TRBV19 to TRBJ1-1; 9 bases are a match to TRBD1. Looked up from germline, CDR1 is LNHDA and CDR2 is SQIVND (reference sequence). The CDR3 loop spans 15 amino acids. V gave up 1 base and J gave up 3 bases; unmatched junction bases: 3.

V and J are TRBV10-2 and TRBJ1-4; 9 bases match TRBD1. With V trimmed by 6 bases and J by 6 bases, 5 bases remained unmatched. The CDR3 is made up of 14 amino acids. Germline CDR1 reads WSHSY; CDR2 reads SAAADI. CDR3 residues: CASSRQGGDEKLFF. In DNA form, the CDR3 reads TGCGCCAGCAGCCGACAGGGGGGAGATGAAAAACTGTTTTTT.

The chain carries TRBV10-3 and TRBJ2-5; perhaps TRBD1 as D (6 bases). CDR1 is ENHRY, CDR2 SYGVKD, per germline. The CDR3 runs 16 residues. V was clipped by 0 bases and J by 1 base, with 12 bases between them. CDR3 bases: TGTGCCATCAGTGAGTCGACAGGACAGACCCAAGAGACCCAGTACTTC. Its protein is CAISESTGQTQETQYF.

In its sample, this clone was seen once. The rearrangement links TRBV5-1 to TRBJ2-7, with 12 positions matching TRBD2. Germline V CDR1 and CDR2: SGHRS, YFSETQ. Trimming cost V 4 bases and J 3 bases; bases outside gene matches: 8. The CDR3 has 16 residues. CDR3 loop: CASSGTLAGGGYEQYF. CDR3 nucleotides: TGCGCCAGCAGCGGCACACTAGCGGGAGGCGGCTACGAGCAGTACTTC. Together with reference TRBV5-1 and TRBJ2-7, the CDR3 gives the full variable domain: KAGVTQTPRYLIKTRGQQVTLSCSPISGHRSVSWYQQTPGQGLQFLFEYFSETQRNKGNFPGRFSGRQFSNSRSEMNVSTLELGDSALYLCASSGTLAGGGYEQYFGPGTRLTVT.

The chain carries TRBV10-1 and TRBJ2-1; no clear D gene. The CDR3 loop spans 12 amino acids. Germline loops: CDR1 WNHNN, CDR2 SYGVQD (reference sequence). Between the trimmed V and J ends, which lost 3 bases and 12 bases, there was a span of 12 bases. CDR3: CASSDAPRVQFF. As DNA, the CDR3 is TGCGCCAGCAGTGACGCGCCCCGGGTGCAGTTCTTC.